These 4 T cell receptor beta chains originate from one sample sequenced in a study of CD8 T cells in Susac syndrome. Roughly 0.45 to 1 ug RNA was reverse transcribed with random hexamers. From the immunoSEQ multiplex PCR reads, TCRdb called clonotypes with MiXCR, one entry per CDR3 protein. The table includes around 200,000 distinct CDR3 sequences, 90% to 95% detected once. Specimen: CD4+ T cells from PBMCs. Every receptor here comes from a human donor in good health.

This sequence joins TRBV11-2 and TRBJ2-3; a weak D match, TRBD2 (5 bases). CDR3 size: 16 residues. Germline V gene lookup returns CDR1 SGHAT and CDR2 FQNNGV. The ends were cut back, 2 bases at V and 0 bases at J, with 12 bases in the middle. CDR3 nucleotides: TGTGCCAGCAGCTTACTCCCCCCGGGGAGCACAGATACGCAGTATTTT. Its translation is CASSLLPPGSTDTQYF.

The V call is TRBV10-3, the J call TRBJ2-3; D is undetermined. Germline V gene data show CDR1 as ENHRY and CDR2 as SYGVKD. V was clipped by 6 bases and J by 0 bases, with 7 bases between them. This CDR3 is built from 13 residues. CDR3 protein: CAIRAPSTDTQYF. CDR3 in DNA: TGTGCCATCAGGGCTCCTAGCACAGATACGCAGTATTTT.

The V and J genes are TRBV27 and TRBJ1-5, with unresolved D. Trimming took off 5 bases at V and 7 bases at J, with 12 bases between the two ends. The CDR3 is 13 amino acids. The germline V gene has CDR1 MNHEY and CDR2 SMNVEV (reference sequence). CDR3 in DNA: TGTGCCAGCAGTAAAAGGGCAGAGCAGCCCCAGCATTTT. Its translation: CASSKRAEQPQHF.

The CDR3 coding sequence is TGTGCCAGCAGCTTAGATCAGGGACAGGGGATGGATGAGCAGTTCTTC. The encoded protein is CASSLDQGQGMDEQFF. This chain links TRBV13 with TRBJ2-1; 10 bases map to TRBD1. The CDR3 is made up of 16 amino acids. Germline trimming cut 1 base from V and 8 bases from J; bases unmatched to any gene: 8. Germline V gene sequence: CDR1 PRHDT, CDR2 FYEKMQ (reference sequence).